The 26 T cell receptor beta chains below come from one sample, sequenced in a study of blood T cell repertoires in COVID-19. Libraries were prepared by immunoSEQ multiplex PCR; TCRdb keeps only in-frame clonotypes and omits some of them. The data show about 270,000 clones, with about four fifths seen just once and roughly 3% held by the top ten. Sequencing was done on a sample of peripheral blood. These receptor sequences come from a woman aged 18-29 years with acute or convalescent COVID-19.

The table lists this clone with a few counts. The chain is built from TRBV7-9 and TRBJ1-2, with TRBD1 identical over 7 bases. CDR3 length: 14 amino acids. The V gene's germline CDR1 is SEHNR and CDR2 FQNEAQ (reference sequence). The V and J ends lost 4 bases and 3 bases, in that order; junction bases with no gene match: 5. CDR3 in DNA: TGTGCCAGCAGCTGGACCGGGACAGACTATGGCTACACCTTC. Encoded protein: CASSWTGTDYGYTF.

The chain couples TRBV6-5 to TRBJ1-2; D is uncertain. The CDR3 sequence is 16 residues long. CDR1 is MNHEY, CDR2 SVGAGI, per germline. With 3 bases removed from V and 0 bases from J, the gap between germline ends came to 14 bases. This CDR3 reads CASSYVPSSANYGYTF. The CDR3 nucleotides read TGTGCCAGCAGTTATGTACCTTCGAGTGCTAACTATGGCTACACCTTC.

J is TRBJ2-3 and V is TRBV19, with 8 nucleotides matching TRBD2. J lost 6 bases, V lost 3 bases, and 5 bases had no gene match. Germline V gives CDR1 LNHDA, CDR2 SQIVND (reference sequence). This CDR3 contains 14 residues. This CDR3 reads CASSITRTSDTQYF. The CDR3 DNA is TGTGCCAGTAGTATCACTAGGACTAGCGATACGCAGTATTTT.

The chain links TRBV11-3 to TRBJ1-1; perhaps TRBD1 as D (6 bases). Trimming removed 3 bases at V and 0 bases at J, with 8 bases between. The CDR3 runs to 14 residues. Germline V gene sequence: CDR1 SGHNT, CDR2 YENEEA. The CDR3 DNA sequence: TGTGCCAGCAGCTTGCGGGGGCTGAACACTGAAGCTTTCTTT. Translation gives CASSLRGLNTEAFF.

This chain connects TRBV4-3 to TRBJ2-7; D possibly corresponds to TRBD2 (6 bases). Germline assignment: CDR1 LGHNA and CDR2 YSLEER. Trimming took off 4 bases at V and 1 base at J, with 14 bases between the two ends. The CDR3 contains 15 residues. The CDR3 bases are TGCGCCAGCAGCCTAAACCCCGGGGGTTCCTACGAGCAGTACTTC. Protein product: CASSLNPGGSYEQYF.

This chain joins TRBV27 and TRBJ2-5, with 7 positions matching TRBD1. The CDR3 spans 15 residues. CDR1 is MNHEY and CDR2 is SMNVEV in the germline V gene (reference sequence). J was trimmed by 8 bases and V by 6 bases; bases with no gene match: 15. This chain's CDR3 is CASRGARGSRDTQYF. CDR3 in DNA: TGTGCCAGCAGGGGGGCCAGGGGGTCAAGAGATACCCAGTACTTC.

The chain uses TRBV7-9 and TRBJ1-2; weak D call: TRBD1 (6 bases). The CDR3 covers 14 residues. Germline lookup yields CDR1 SEHNR and CDR2 FQNEAQ (reference sequence). The V end was cut by 4 bases, the J end by 4 bases, with 13 bases between. CDR3 in amino acids: CASSSTGSGYGYTF. In DNA form, the CDR3 reads TGTGCCAGCAGCTCGACAGGTAGTGGCTATGGCTACACCTTC.

The rearrangement links TRBV5-1 to TRBJ2-7; 7 bases agree with TRBD1. Germline values: CDR1 SGHRS, CDR2 YFSETQ. With 4 bases clipped from V and 2 bases from J, the junction kept 18 bases outside the gene matches. The CDR3 is 18 residues long. The CDR3 DNA sequence: TGCGCCAGCAGCCATGGGACCCCAACAGGGGAGATTCCCTACGAGCAGTACTTC. Translation: CASSHGTPTGEIPYEQYF.

This chain connects TRBV7-6 to TRBJ2-2; a weak D match, TRBD1 (6 bases). This CDR3 spans 16 amino acids. V gave up 5 bases and J gave up 1 base, with 14 bases separating them. The germline V gene has CDR1 SGHVS and CDR2 FNYEAQ. CDR3 region: CASSRGGRGNTGELFF. In DNA, the CDR3 is TGTGCCAGCAGCCGTGGAGGCAGGGGGAACACCGGGGAGCTGTTTTTT.

Here the CDR3 DNA reads TGTGCCAGCAGCTTAGCGCCCGGAGGTTCAAACCGGGAGGAGACCCAGTACTTC. Translating gives CASSLAPGGSNREETQYF. The chain links TRBV7-6 to TRBJ2-5; tentatively, D is TRBD2 (6 bases). Deletions cut 0 bases from V and 5 bases from J, with 22 bases between. Per the germline V gene, CDR1 is SGHVS and CDR2 is FNYEAQ. The CDR3 extends over 18 amino acids.

V gene TRBV12-1 combines with J gene TRBJ2-1; the table's TRBD2 call for D was not verified on the DNA. TRBV12-1 is an annotated pseudogene. This CDR3 has 15 amino acids. The CDR3 DNA reads as TGTGCCAGCAGCTATATGACTAGCGGGAGGAATGAGCAGTTCTTC. Protein: CASSYMTSGRNEQFF.

The gene calls are TRBV29-1 and TRBJ2-3; 11 bases line up with TRBD2. The V segment lost 6 bases and the J segment 0 bases; nucleotides outside the gene matches: 5. Germline CDR1 SQVTM, CDR2 ANQGSEA. The CDR3 loop spans 15 amino acids. The CDR3 coding sequence is TGCAGCGTAGGGACTAGCGGAACTAGCACAGATACGCAGTATTTT. This encodes CSVGTSGTSTDTQYF.

The chain links TRBV5-1 to TRBJ1-2; tentative D call: TRBD1 (6 bases). The germline V and J ends were trimmed by 4 bases and 6 bases, with 16 bases remaining between them. The CDR3 covers 14 residues. CDR1 SGHRS and CDR2 YFSETQ come from the germline V gene. The CDR3 DNA follows: TGCGCCAGCAGCCCTCCGGCAGGGGTTGATGGCTACACCTTC. This translates into CASSPPAGVDGYTF.

The chain has TRBV3-1 (or the pseudogene TRBV3-2) and TRBJ2-5; perhaps TRBD2 as D (5 bases). V was shortened by 2 bases and J by 1 base, with 26 bases between the two germline ends. From germline, CDR1 is LGHDT and CDR2 YNNKEL (reference sequence). CDR3 length equals 20 residues. The CDR3 reads CASSQFLPESERPFQETQYF. The CDR3 coding sequence is TGTGCCAGCAGCCAATTTTTACCGGAATCGGAGCGGCCGTTCCAAGAGACCCAGTACTTC.

This rearrangement joins TRBV28 to TRBJ2-7; TRBD1 might be the D (5 bases). The CDR3 runs to 15 residues. Germline V lookup: CDR1 MDHEN, CDR2 SYDVKM. V was shortened by 7 bases and J by 0 bases, with 16 bases between the two germline ends. CDR3 DNA sequence: TGTGCCAGCACCCCTCAGGGCGGCTACTCCTACGAGCAGTACTTC. Amino acid sequence: CASTPQGGYSYEQYF.

The V gene is TRBV3-1 (or the pseudogene TRBV3-2), the J gene TRBJ2-3, with TRBD2 as a possible D gene (6 bases). CDR1 is LGHDT, CDR2 YNNKEL, per germline (reference sequence). The CDR3 has 14 amino acids. Trimming removed 3 bases from V and 4 bases from J, with 11 bases in between. CDR3 DNA: TGTGCCAGCAGCCAGACTAGTTTCGCAGATACGCAGTATTTT. This sequence encodes CASSQTSFADTQYF.

This chain's CDR3 is CASRKNQEDNSPLHF. In nucleotides, the CDR3 is TGTGCCAGCAGGAAAAACCAGGAGGATAATTCACCCCTCCACTTT. This sequence joins TRBV7-6 and TRBJ1-6; D not certain. The CDR3 has 15 residues. V dropped 6 bases and J dropped 5 bases, with 14 bases sitting between them. From germline, CDR1 is SGHVS and CDR2 FNYEAQ.

The chain uses TRBV5-1 and TRBJ1-6; the D is unclear. The CDR3 runs 13 residues. Germline lookup yields CDR1 SGHRS and CDR2 YFSETQ. Trimming removed 0 bases at V and 10 bases at J, with 8 bases between. The CDR3 DNA is TGCGCCAGCAGCTTGGACGGGGTCTCACCCCTCCACTTT. Translating it yields CASSLDGVSPLHF.

A few counts support this clone. The chain is built from TRBV5-1 and TRBJ2-1; D gene ambiguous. This CDR3 comprises 12 residues. Germline values: CDR1 SGHRS, CDR2 YFSETQ. V was pared by 0 bases and J by 11 bases, with 9 bases between. The CDR3 DNA reads TGCGCCAGCAGCTTGGTGGCAGCGAAGCAGTTCTTC. Its translation is CASSLVAAKQFF. Drawing the rest from reference TRBV5-1 and TRBJ2-1, the complete variable domain is KAGVTQTPRYLIKTRGQQVTLSCSPISGHRSVSWYQQTPGQGLQFLFEYFSETQRNKGNFPGRFSGRQFSNSRSEMNVSTLELGDSALYLCASSLVAAKQFFGPGTRLTVL.

This clone was picked up many times. The V and J genes are TRBV19 and TRBJ2-1; a possible D gene is TRBD2 (6 bases). The CDR3 sequence is 18 residues long. V was pared by 3 bases and J by 2 bases, with 20 bases between. The germline V gene has CDR1 LNHDA and CDR2 SQIVND (reference sequence). For the CDR3, the DNA is TGTGCCAGTAGTATGAAAGGTATGGGGGGTGGAACCTACAATGAGCAGTTCTTC. It codes for CASSMKGMGGGTYNEQFF.

The rearrangement uses TRBV6-6 and TRBJ2-5, with 9 bases aligning to TRBD1. J was trimmed by 5 bases and V by 2 bases; bases with no gene match: 9. CDR3 length equals 16 residues. Germline values: CDR1 MNHNY, CDR2 SVGAGI (reference sequence). CDR3 sequence: CASSYRTGDSGETQYF. Written as DNA, the CDR3 is TGTGCCAGCAGTTACAGGACAGGGGATAGTGGGGAGACCCAGTACTTC.

This clone was observed a handful of times. CDR3 coding DNA: TGTGCCAGCTCACCAGCCAGAACAGAAATGAAAGCCTACGAGCAGTACTTC. As protein: CASSPARTEMKAYEQYF. V is TRBV18 and J is TRBJ2-7; no clear D. V was cut by 2 bases and J by 2 bases, with 19 bases left in between. The CDR3 runs 17 residues. Germline CDR1 and CDR2: KGHSH and LQKENI.

V is TRBV2 and J is TRBJ2-1, with 10 bases identical to TRBD1. V was clipped by 7 bases and J by 8 bases; unmatched bases: 8. CDR3 length: 14 residues. Germline CDR1 SNHLY, CDR2 FYNNEI. The CDR3 is CASKRDRGSDEQFF. The CDR3 coding sequence is TGTGCCAGCAAGCGGGACAGGGGATCCGATGAGCAGTTCTTC.

V is TRBV7-3 and J is TRBJ1-1; D might be TRBD1 (6 bases). Germline assignment: CDR1 SGHTA and CDR2 FQGTGA. The CDR3 runs to 15 residues. Trimming took 5 bases from V and 0 from J, leaving 13 bases between them. The CDR3 loop reads CASSITGNMNTEAFF. The CDR3 region has the DNA TGTGCCAGCAGCATTACAGGGAACATGAACACTGAAGCTTTCTTT.

The V and J genes are TRBV5-1 and TRBJ1-6; TRBD1 aligns across 7 bases. Germline V lookup: CDR1 SGHRS, CDR2 YFSETQ. The CDR3 extends over 14 amino acids. V trimming: 5 bases; J trimming: 5 bases; junction bases outside the gene matches: 4. CDR3 sequence (DNA): TGCGCCAGCAGGATCCAGGGGGATAATTCACCCCTCCACTTT. Residues: CASRIQGDNSPLHF. Looking up the rest from reference TRBV5-1 and TRBJ1-6 gives the full variable domain: KAGVTQTPRYLIKTRGQQVTLSCSPISGHRSVSWYQQTPGQGLQFLFEYFSETQRNKGNFPGRFSGRQFSNSRSEMNVSTLELGDSALYLCASRIQGDNSPLHFGNGTRLTVT.

The chain recombines TRBV3-1 (or the pseudogene TRBV3-2) with TRBJ2-5, with 7 bases lining up with TRBD2. CDR1 is LGHDT and CDR2 is YNNKEL in the germline V gene (reference sequence). Unmatched junction bases numbered 8, after V lost 7 bases and J lost 0 bases. This CDR3 spans 15 amino acids. The DNA for the CDR3 is TGTGCCAGCACCGTAAGCGGGACCGACCAAGAGACCCAGTACTTC. It is translated as CASTVSGTDQETQYF.